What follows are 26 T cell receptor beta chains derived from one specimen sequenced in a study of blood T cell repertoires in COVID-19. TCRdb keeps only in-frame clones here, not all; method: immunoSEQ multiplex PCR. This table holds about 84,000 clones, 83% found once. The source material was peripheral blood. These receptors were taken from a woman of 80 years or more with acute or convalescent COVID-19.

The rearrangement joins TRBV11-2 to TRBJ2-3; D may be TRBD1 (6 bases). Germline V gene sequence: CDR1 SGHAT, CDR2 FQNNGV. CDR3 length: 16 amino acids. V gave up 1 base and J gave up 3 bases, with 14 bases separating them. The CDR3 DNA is TGTGCCAGCAGCTTAGGGTCAGGGGCGCAGACAGATACGCAGTATTTT. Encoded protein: CASSLGSGAQTDTQYF.

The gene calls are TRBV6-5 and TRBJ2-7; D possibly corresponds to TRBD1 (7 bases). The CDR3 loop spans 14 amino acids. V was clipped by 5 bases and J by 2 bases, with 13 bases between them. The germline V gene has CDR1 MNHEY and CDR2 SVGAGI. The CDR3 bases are TGTGCCAGCAGTAGGGGGCGGGGAACCTACGAGCAGTACTTC. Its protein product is CASSRGRGTYEQYF.

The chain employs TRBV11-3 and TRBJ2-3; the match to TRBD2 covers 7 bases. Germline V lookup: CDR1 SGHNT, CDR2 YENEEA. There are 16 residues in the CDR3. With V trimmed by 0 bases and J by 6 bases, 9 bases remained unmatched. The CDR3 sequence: CASSLDVWEGSDTQYF. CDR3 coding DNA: TGTGCCAGCAGCTTAGATGTGTGGGAGGGATCCGATACGCAGTATTTT.

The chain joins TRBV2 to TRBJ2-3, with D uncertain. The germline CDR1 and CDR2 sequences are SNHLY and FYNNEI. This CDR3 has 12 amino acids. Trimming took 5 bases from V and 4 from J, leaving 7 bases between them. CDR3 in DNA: TGTGCCAGCAGTTTCCAATCAGATACGCAGTATTTT. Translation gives CASSFQSDTQYF.

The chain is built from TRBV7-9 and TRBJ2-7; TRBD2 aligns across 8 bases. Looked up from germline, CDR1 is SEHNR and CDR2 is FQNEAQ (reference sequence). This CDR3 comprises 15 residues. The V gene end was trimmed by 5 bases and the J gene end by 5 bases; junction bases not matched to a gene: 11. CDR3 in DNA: TGTGCCAGCAGCCCGACCGGGACTAGGATCCACGAGCAGTACTTC. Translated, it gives CASSPTGTRIHEQYF.

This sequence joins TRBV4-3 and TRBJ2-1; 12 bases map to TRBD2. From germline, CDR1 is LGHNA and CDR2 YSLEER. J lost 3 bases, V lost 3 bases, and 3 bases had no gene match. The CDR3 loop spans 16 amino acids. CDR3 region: CASSQTGLAGYNEQFF. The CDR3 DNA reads TGCGCCAGCAGCCAGACGGGACTAGCGGGCTACAATGAGCAGTTCTTC.

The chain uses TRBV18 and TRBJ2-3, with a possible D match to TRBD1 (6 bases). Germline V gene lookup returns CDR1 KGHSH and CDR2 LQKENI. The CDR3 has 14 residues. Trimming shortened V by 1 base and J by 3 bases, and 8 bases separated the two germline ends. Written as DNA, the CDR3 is TGTGCCAGCTCACCACATCAGGGGACAGATACGCAGTATTTT. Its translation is CASSPHQGTDTQYF.

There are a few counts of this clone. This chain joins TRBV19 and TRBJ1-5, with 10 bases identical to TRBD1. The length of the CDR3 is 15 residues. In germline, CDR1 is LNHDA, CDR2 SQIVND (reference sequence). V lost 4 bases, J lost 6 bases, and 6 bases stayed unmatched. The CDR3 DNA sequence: TGTGCCAGTAGTAAAATCGACAGGGGGCTTCAGCCCCAGCATTTT. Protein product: CASSKIDRGLQPQHF.

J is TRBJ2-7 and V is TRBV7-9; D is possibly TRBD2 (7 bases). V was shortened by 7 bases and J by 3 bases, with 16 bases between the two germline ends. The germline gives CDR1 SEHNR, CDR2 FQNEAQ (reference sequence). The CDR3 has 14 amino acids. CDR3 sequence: CASTAGAGNYEQYF. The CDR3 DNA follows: TGTGCCAGCACCGCGGGGGCAGGGAACTACGAGCAGTACTTC.

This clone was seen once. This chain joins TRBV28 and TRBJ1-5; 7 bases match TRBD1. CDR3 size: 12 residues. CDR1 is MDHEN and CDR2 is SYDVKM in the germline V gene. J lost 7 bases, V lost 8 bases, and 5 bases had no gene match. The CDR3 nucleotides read TGTGCCAGCGACAGGGTTCGCCAGCCCCAGCATTTT. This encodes CASDRVRQPQHF.

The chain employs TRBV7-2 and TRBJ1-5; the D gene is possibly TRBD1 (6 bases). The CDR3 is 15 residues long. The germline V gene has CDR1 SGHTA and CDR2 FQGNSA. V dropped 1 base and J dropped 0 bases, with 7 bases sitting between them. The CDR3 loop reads CASSLVGGSNQPQHF. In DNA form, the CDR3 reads TGTGCCAGCAGCTTAGTAGGGGGTAGCAATCAGCCCCAGCATTTT.

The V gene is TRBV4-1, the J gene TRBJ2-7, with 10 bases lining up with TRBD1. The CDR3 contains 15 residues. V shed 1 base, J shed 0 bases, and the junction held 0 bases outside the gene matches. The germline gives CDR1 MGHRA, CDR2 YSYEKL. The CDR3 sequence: CASSQGTGGSYEQYF. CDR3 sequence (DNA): TGCGCCAGCAGCCAAGGGACAGGGGGCTCCTACGAGCAGTACTTC.

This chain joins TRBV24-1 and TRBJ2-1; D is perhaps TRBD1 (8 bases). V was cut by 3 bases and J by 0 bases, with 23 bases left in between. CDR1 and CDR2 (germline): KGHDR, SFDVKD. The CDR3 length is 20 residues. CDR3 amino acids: CATSDPTGAGAGASYNEQFF. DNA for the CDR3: TGTGCCACCAGTGATCCGACAGGGGCAGGGGCGGGAGCCTCCTACAATGAGCAGTTCTTC.

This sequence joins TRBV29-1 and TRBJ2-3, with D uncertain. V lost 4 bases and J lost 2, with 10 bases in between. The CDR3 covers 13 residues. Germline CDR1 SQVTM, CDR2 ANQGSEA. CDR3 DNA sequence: TGCAGCGTTGTATCACAAACCACAGATACGCAGTATTTT. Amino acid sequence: CSVVSQTTDTQYF.

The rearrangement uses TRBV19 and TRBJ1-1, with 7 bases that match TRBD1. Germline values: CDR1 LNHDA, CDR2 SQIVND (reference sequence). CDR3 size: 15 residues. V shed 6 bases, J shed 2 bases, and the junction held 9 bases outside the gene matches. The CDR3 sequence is CASSQRQGFNTEAFF. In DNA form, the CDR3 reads TGTGCCAGTAGCCAAAGACAGGGCTTCAACACTGAAGCTTTCTTT.

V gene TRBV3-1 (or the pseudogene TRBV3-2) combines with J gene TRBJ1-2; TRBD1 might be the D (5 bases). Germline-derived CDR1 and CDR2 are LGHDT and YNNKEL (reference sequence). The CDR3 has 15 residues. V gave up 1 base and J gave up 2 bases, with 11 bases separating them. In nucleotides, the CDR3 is TGTGCCAGCAGCCAAGGGGGGGGAGTAAACTATGGCTACACCTTC. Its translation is CASSQGGGVNYGYTF.

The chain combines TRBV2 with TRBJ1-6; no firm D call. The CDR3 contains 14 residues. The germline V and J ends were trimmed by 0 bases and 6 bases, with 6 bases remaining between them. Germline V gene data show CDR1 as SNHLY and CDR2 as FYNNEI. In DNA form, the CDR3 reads TGTGCCAGCAGTGAAGCCACAGCTAATTCACCCCTCCACTTT. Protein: CASSEATANSPLHF.

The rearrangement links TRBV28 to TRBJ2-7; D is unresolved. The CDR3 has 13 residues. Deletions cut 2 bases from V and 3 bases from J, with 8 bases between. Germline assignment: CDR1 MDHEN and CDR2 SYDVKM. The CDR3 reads CASSLGHSYEQYF. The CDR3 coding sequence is TGTGCCAGCAGTTTAGGGCACAGCTACGAGCAGTACTTC.

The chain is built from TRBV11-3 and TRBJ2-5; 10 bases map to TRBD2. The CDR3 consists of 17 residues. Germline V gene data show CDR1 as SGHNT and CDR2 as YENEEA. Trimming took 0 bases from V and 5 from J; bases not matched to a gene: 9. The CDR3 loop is CASSLDRLAGVRETQYF. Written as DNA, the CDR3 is TGTGCCAGCAGCTTAGATCGGCTAGCGGGAGTTCGGGAGACCCAGTACTTC.

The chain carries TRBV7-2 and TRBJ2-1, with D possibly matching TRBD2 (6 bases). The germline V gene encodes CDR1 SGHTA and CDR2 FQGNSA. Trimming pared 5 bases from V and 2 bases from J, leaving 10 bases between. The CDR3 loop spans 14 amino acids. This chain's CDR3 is CASSPGLAYNEQFF. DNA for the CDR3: TGTGCCAGCAGCCCGGGACTCGCCTACAATGAGCAGTTCTTC. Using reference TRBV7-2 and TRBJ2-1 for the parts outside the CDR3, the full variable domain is GAGVSQSPSNKVTEKGKDVELRCDPISGHTALYWYRQSLGQGLEFLIYFQGNSAPDKSGLPSDRFSAERTGGSVSTLTIQRTQQEDSAVYLCASSPGLAYNEQFFGPGTRLTVL.

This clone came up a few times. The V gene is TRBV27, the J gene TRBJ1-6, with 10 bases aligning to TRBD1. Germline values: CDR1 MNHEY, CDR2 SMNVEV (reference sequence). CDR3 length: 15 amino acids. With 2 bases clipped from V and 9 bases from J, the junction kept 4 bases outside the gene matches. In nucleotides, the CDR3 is TGTGCCAGCAGTTTAGGGAGACAGGGGGCTTCACCCCTCCACTTT. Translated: CASSLGRQGASPLHF.

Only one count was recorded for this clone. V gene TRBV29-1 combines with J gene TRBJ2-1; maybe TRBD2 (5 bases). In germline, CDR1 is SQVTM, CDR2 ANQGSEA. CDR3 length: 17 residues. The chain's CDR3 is CSFIALARSIFRGEQFF. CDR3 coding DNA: TGCTCATTCATAGCGCTAGCTCGGTCGATTTTTCGGGGTGAGCAGTTCTTC.

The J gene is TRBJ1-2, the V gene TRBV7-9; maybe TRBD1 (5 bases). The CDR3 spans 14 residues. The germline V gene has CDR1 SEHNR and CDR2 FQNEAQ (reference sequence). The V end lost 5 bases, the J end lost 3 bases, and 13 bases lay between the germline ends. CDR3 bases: TGTGCCAGCAGCCGTCTAGGGGTTGACTATGGCTACACCTTC. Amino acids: CASSRLGVDYGYTF.

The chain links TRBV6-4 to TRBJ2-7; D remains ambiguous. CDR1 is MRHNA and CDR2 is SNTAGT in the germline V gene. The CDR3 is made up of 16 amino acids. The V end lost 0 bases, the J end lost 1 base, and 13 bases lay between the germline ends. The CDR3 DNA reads TGTGCCAGCAGTGACTCGAGAAAGAGTTTTTCCTACGAGCAGTACTTC. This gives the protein CASSDSRKSFSYEQYF.

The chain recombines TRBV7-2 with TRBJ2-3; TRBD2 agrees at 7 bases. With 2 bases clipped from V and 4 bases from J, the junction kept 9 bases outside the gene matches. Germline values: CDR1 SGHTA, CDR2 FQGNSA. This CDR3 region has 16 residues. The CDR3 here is CASSLWREYVADTQYF. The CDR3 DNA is TGTGCCAGCAGCTTATGGCGGGAGTACGTCGCAGATACGCAGTATTTT.

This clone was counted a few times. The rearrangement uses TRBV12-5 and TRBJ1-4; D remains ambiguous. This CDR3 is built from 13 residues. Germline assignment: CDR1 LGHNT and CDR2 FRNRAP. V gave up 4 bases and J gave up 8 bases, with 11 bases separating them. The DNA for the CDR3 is TGTGCTAGTGGTTCCCTGACGGGAGAAAAACTGTTTTTT. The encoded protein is CASGSLTGEKLFF.